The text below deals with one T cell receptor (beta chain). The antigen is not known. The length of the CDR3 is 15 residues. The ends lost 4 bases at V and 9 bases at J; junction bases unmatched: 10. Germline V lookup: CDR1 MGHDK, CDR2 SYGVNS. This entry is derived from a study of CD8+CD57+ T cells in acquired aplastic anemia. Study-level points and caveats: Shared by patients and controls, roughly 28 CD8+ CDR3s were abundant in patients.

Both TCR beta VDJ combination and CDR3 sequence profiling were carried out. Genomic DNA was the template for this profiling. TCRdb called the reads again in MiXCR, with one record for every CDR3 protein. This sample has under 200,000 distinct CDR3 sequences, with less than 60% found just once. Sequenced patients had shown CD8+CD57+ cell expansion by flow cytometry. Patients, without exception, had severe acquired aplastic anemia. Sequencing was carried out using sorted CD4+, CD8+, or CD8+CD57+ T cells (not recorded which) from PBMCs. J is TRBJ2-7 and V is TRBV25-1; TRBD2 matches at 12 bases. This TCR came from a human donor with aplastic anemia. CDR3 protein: CASSASSGRADAQYF. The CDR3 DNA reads TGTGCCAGCAGTGCTTCTAGCGGGAGGGCCGACGCGCAGTACTTC.